A selection of T cell receptor beta chains follows, all from one sample in a study of immunodeficiency. Here immunoSEQ multiplex PCR was the method, and the copy in TCRdb shows in-frame clones only, minus some. The data contain around 3,400 clones, around 91% of them singletons. Sequences were obtained from CD8+ T cells from blood. These receptors all come from a human donor in good health. Each CDR3 is given with its conserved first and last residue. D genes are given only for firm matches. Size is stated for part of the rows, as once, few or many counts, or as a class when the clone is expanded.

size: .
J: TRBJ2-7
V: TRBV5-4
D: .
CDR3: CASSSKRGEQYF
DNA: TGTGCCAGCAGCAGTAAACGAGGGGAGCAGTACTTC

size: once
J: TRBJ2-7
V: TRBV5-4
D: .
CDR3: CASSFGATGEQYF
DNA: TGTGCCAGCAGCTTCGGAGCGACGGGGGAGCAGTACTTC

size: .
J: TRBJ1-3
V: TRBV13
D: .
CDR3: CASSLDLTDAGNTIYF
DNA: TGTGCCAGCAGCTTAGACTTAACGGATGCTGGAAACACCATATATTTT

size: .
J: TRBJ2-2
V: TRBV4-2
D: TRBD2
CDR3: CASSPLAGNTGELFF
DNA: TGTGCCAGCAGCCCACTAGCGGGGAACACCGGGGAGCTGTTTTTT

size: .
J: TRBJ2-3
V: TRBV7-8
D: TRBD2
CDR3: CASLKSGGGLDTQYF
DNA: TGTGCCAGCCTTAAAAGCGGGGGGGGCCTGGATACGCAGTATTTT

size: .
J: TRBJ2-5
V: TRBV6-5
D: TRBD2
CDR3: CASTPGAGVFETQYF
DNA: TGTGCCAGCACTCCGGGAGCGGGGGTTTTTGAGACCCAGTACTTC

size: .
J: TRBJ2-5
V: TRBV2
D: .
CDR3: CASSDLGTVETQYF
DNA: TGTGCCAGCAGTGATCTGGGGACGGTAGAGACCCAGTACTTC

size: .
J: TRBJ1-2
V: TRBV6-5
D: .
CDR3: CASSYSREGVRGYTF
DNA: TGTGCCAGCAGTTACTCGAGGGAGGGGGTAAGGGGCTACACCTTC

size: .
J: TRBJ2-3
V: TRBV19
D: .
CDR3: CASSLTSTDTQYF
DNA: TGTGCCAGTAGTCTTACTAGCACAGATACGCAGTATTTT

size: once
J: TRBJ2-4
V: TRBV2
D: .
CDR3: CASSDDLQGLAKNIQYF
DNA: TGTGCCAGCAGTGATGACCTACAAGGACTAGCCAAAAACATTCAGTACTTC

size: once
J: TRBJ1-4
V: TRBV5-6
D: .
CDR3: CASSPIATNEKLFF
DNA: TGTGCCAGCAGTCCCATCGCAACTAATGAAAAACTGTTTTTT

size: .
J: TRBJ1-2
V: TRBV10-3
D: TRBD1
CDR3: CATYTPGQGYGYTF
DNA: TGTGCCACGTATACTCCGGGACAGGGTTATGGCTACACCTTC

size: .
J: TRBJ1-1
V: TRBV7-2
D: .
CDR3: CASSLAGRGAEAFF
DNA: TGTGCCAGCAGCTTAGCTGGCAGGGGCGCTGAAGCTTTCTTT

size: .
J: TRBJ2-3
V: TRBV20-1
D: TRBD2
CDR3: CSASTSGSGIDTQYF
DNA: TGCAGTGCTAGTACTAGCGGGAGCGGAATAGATACGCAGTATTTT

size: once
J: TRBJ1-2
V: TRBV10-3
D: TRBD1
CDR3: CAIRTMRTGGVYGYTF
DNA: TGTGCCATCAGGACGATGAGGACAGGGGGCGTCTATGGCTACACCTTC

size: once
J: TRBJ2-1
V: TRBV10-1
D: TRBD1
CDR3: CASSDQGAVNEQFF
DNA: TGCGCCAGCAGTGATCAGGGGGCCGTCAATGAGCAGTTCTTC

size: .
J: TRBJ2-7
V: TRBV24-1
D: TRBD2
CDR3: CATTNGTSGRINMGEQYF
DNA: TGTGCCACCACCAACGGGACTAGCGGGAGGATCAACATGGGGGAGCAGTACTTC

size: .
J: TRBJ2-1
V: TRBV6-6
D: .
CDR3: CASSYSLDEQFF
DNA: TGTGCCAGCAGTTATAGCCTCGATGAGCAGTTCTTC

size: .
J: TRBJ2-5
V: TRBV27
D: TRBD2
CDR3: CASSFFAGVQETQYF
DNA: TGTGCCAGCAGCTTTTTCGCGGGGGTTCAAGAGACCCAGTACTTC

size: .
J: TRBJ1-5
V: TRBV3-1/TRBV3-2
D: .
CDR3: CASSQGSDPEGQPQHF
DNA: TGTGCCAGCAGCCAAGGGTCGGACCCAGAAGGGCAGCCCCAGCATTTT

size: few
J: TRBJ2-2
V: TRBV4-2
D: TRBD2
CDR3: CASSVGLGSTGELFF
DNA: TGTGCCAGCAGCGTGGGACTAGGATCCACCGGGGAGCTGTTTTTT

size: .
J: TRBJ2-1
V: TRBV24-1
D: .
CDR3: CATSDFTRDGAYNEQFF
DNA: TGTGCCACCAGTGATTTTACTCGGGACGGAGCCTACAATGAGCAGTTCTTC

size: .
J: TRBJ2-2
V: TRBV2
D: .
CDR3: CASSDGVGLFF
DNA: TGTGCCAGCAGTGACGGCGTAGGGTTGTTTTTT

size: .
J: TRBJ2-7
V: TRBV4-1
D: .
CDR3: CASSQVTTATYEQYF
DNA: TGCGCCAGCAGCCAAGTAACGACAGCCACCTACGAGCAGTACTTC

size: .
J: TRBJ2-7
V: TRBV5-1
D: .
CDR3: CASSLEGTNIDEQYF
DNA: TGCGCCAGCAGCTTGGAAGGCACCAATATCGACGAGCAGTACTTC

size: .
J: TRBJ1-2
V: TRBV19
D: .
CDR3: CASSPQGYGYTF
DNA: TGTGCCAGTAGTCCACAGGGTTATGGCTACACCTTC

size: .
J: TRBJ1-6
V: TRBV9
D: .
CDR3: CASRTGASNSPLHF
DNA: TGTGCCAGCAGGACGGGTGCTTCTAATTCACCCCTCCACTTT

size: few
J: TRBJ2-7
V: TRBV2
D: TRBD1
CDR3: CASSSPRGAGTGAYEQYF
DNA: TGTGCCAGCAGTTCCCCCAGAGGGGCCGGGACAGGGGCGTACGAGCAGTACTTC

size: .
J: TRBJ2-3
V: TRBV10-3
D: .
CDR3: CAISDDSSSFTDTQYF
DNA: TGTGCCATCAGTGATGACTCCTCTTCCTTCACAGATACGCAGTATTTT

size: once
J: TRBJ2-1
V: TRBV30
D: .
CDR3: CAWSVGQGLLNEQFF
DNA: TGTGCCTGGAGTGTAGGCCAGGGGCTCCTCAATGAGCAGTTCTTC

size: .
J: TRBJ2-7
V: TRBV7-9
D: TRBD2
CDR3: CASSSPLADYEQYF
DNA: TGTGCCAGCAGCTCACCTCTAGCGGACTACGAGCAGTACTTC

size: .
J: TRBJ2-7
V: TRBV5-1
D: .
CDR3: CASSLASAVEQYF
DNA: TGCGCCAGCAGCTTGGCGTCGGCGGTCGAGCAGTACTTC

size: .
J: TRBJ2-7
V: TRBV5-1
D: .
CDR3: CASSIRPESSYEQYF
DNA: TGCGCCAGCAGCATTAGACCGGAGAGTTCCTACGAGCAGTACTTC

size: once
J: TRBJ2-3
V: TRBV4-2
D: .
CDR3: CASSPLAGASDTQYF
DNA: TGTGCCAGCAGCCCATTGGCGGGGGCTTCAGATACGCAGTATTTT

size: .
J: TRBJ1-5
V: TRBV7-9
D: .
CDR3: CASSSRGEEQPQHF
DNA: TGTGCCAGCAGCTCCAGGGGCGAAGAGCAGCCCCAGCATTTT

size: .
J: TRBJ2-5
V: TRBV12-3/TRBV12-4
D: TRBD2
CDR3: CASSLSSGGTQYF
DNA: TGTGCCAGCAGTTTATCCAGCGGGGGGACCCAGTACTTC

size: .
J: TRBJ2-7
V: TRBV27
D: .
CDR3: CASSPPDSREQYF
DNA: TGTGCCAGCAGTCCACCCGACAGTCGCGAGCAGTACTTC

size: .
J: TRBJ2-4
V: TRBV30
D: .
CDR3: CAWSPGSLAKNIQYF
DNA: TGTGCCTGGAGCCCGGGGAGCTTAGCCAAAAACATTCAGTACTTC

size: few
J: TRBJ2-1
V: TRBV29-1
D: .
CDR3: CSVEDGSGAYNEQFF
DNA: TGCAGCGTTGAAGACGGGAGTGGGGCATACAATGAGCAGTTCTTC

size: .
J: TRBJ2-1
V: TRBV24-1
D: TRBD2
CDR3: CATSGTSGSGSYNEQFF
DNA: TGTGCCACCAGTGGAACCAGCGGGAGCGGCTCCTACAATGAGCAGTTCTTC

size: .
J: TRBJ2-3
V: TRBV19
D: TRBD2
CDR3: CASSIGRGGPADTQYF
DNA: TGTGCCAGTAGTATAGGGCGGGGGGGGCCCGCTGATACGCAGTATTTT

size: .
J: TRBJ2-5
V: TRBV7-9
D: TRBD1
CDR3: CASSFRQGEGETQYF
DNA: TGTGCCAGCAGCTTTAGACAGGGGGAGGGAGAGACCCAGTACTTC

size: .
J: TRBJ1-5
V: TRBV28
D: .
CDR3: CASSPTPVPQPQHF
DNA: TGTGCCAGCAGTCCCACACCGGTCCCTCAGCCCCAGCATTTT

size: .
J: TRBJ2-1
V: TRBV4-1
D: .
CDR3: CASSQLLAPGNEQFF
DNA: TGCGCCAGCAGCCAATTGCTAGCACCTGGGAATGAGCAGTTCTTC

size: .
J: TRBJ2-2
V: TRBV9
D: TRBD2
CDR3: CASSGRTSGSSGELFF
DNA: TGTGCCAGCAGCGGCCGGACTAGCGGGAGTTCCGGGGAGCTGTTTTTT

size: .
J: TRBJ2-5
V: TRBV7-9
D: TRBD2
CDR3: CASSPELAVQETQYF
DNA: TGTGCCAGCAGCCCGGAACTAGCGGTCCAAGAGACCCAGTACTTC

size: .
J: TRBJ2-3
V: TRBV7-2
D: .
CDR3: CASRTGTSTDTQYF
DNA: TGTGCCAGCAGAACAGGCACTAGCACAGATACGCAGTATTTT

size: .
J: TRBJ2-7
V: TRBV7-9
D: .
CDR3: CASSLAGAYEQYF
DNA: TGTGCCAGCAGCTTAGCCGGGGCCTACGAGCAGTACTTC